This is a list of T cell receptor beta chains from one sample in a study of T cells in localized non-small cell lung cancer. Sequencing was performed with immunoSEQ multiplex PCR; in TCRdb, only in-frame clones are kept and a portion is missing. The sample holds fewer than 25,000 clones; over 80% are singletons and the top ten take 4%. Sequencing was performed on peripheral blood, taken before any cancer treatment. These receptors were taken from a male donor aged 60 or over with stage I squamous cell lung carcinoma. Each CDR3 is given with its conserved first and last residue. The order of the fields is D gene, J gene, clone size, V gene, CDR3 protein, CDR3 DNA. D genes are given only for firm matches. Size values are once, few and many counts, or a class for expanded clones, and some rows have none.

TRBD1,TRBJ2-7,once,TRBV6-5,CASRRTGLREQYF,TGTGCCAGCAGACGGACAGGATTGAGGGAGCAGTACTTC
TRBD2,TRBJ2-3,once,TRBV5-4,CASSLTAGGPGRGDTQYF,TGTGCCAGCAGCTTAACAGCGGGAGGCCCCGGGAGGGGCGATACGCAGTATTTT
.,TRBJ1-4,.,TRBV7-8,CASSLAGGSGNEKLFF,TGTGCCAGCAGCTTAGCGGGAGGGTCCGGGAATGAAAAACTGTTTTTT
.,TRBJ1-1,.,TRBV6-1,CASSEFGGGGNTEAFF,TGTGCCAGCAGTGAATTTGGAGGCGGCGGGAACACTGAAGCTTTCTTT
.,TRBJ1-1,.,TRBV7-9,CASSVRDTEAFF,TGTGCCAGCAGCGTCAGAGACACTGAAGCTTTCTTT
.,TRBJ1-1,.,TRBV28,CASDRNTEAFF,TGTGCCAGTGACAGGAACACTGAAGCTTTCTTT
.,TRBJ2-3,.,TRBV19,CASRDDSSTDTQYF,TGTGCCAGTAGAGATGATTCTAGCACAGATACGCAGTATTTT
.,TRBJ2-1,once,TRBV5-1,CASSLALGSYNEQFF,TGCGCCAGCAGCTTGGCCTTGGGTTCGTACAATGAGCAGTTCTTC
.,TRBJ2-3,.,TRBV13,CASSLAGTDTQYF,TGTGCCAGCAGCTTAGCTGGCACAGATACGCAGTATTTT
TRBD2,TRBJ2-1,.,TRBV10-2,CASSRGLAGATYNEQFF,TGCGCCAGCAGCCGTGGACTAGCGGGAGCCACCTACAATGAGCAGTTCTTC
TRBD2,TRBJ2-7,.,TRBV5-6,CASSATSGRVFSYEQYF,TGTGCCAGCAGCGCGACTAGCGGGAGGGTTTTCTCCTACGAGCAGTACTTC
.,TRBJ1-3,.,TRBV18,CASSLDRSSGNTIYF,TGTGCCAGCTCACTCGATAGAAGCTCTGGAAACACCATATATTTT
TRBD2,TRBJ2-1,.,TRBV6-5,CASSYTSSGTYNEQFF,TGTGCCAGCAGTTACACCTCTAGCGGGACCTACAATGAGCAGTTCTTC
.,TRBJ2-5,once,TRBV5-1,CASSSLLQETQYF,TGCGCCAGCAGCTCCCTACTCCAAGAGACCCAGTACTTC
TRBD1,TRBJ2-4,.,TRBV28,CASGDRVNIQYF,TGTGCCAGCGGGGACAGGGTCAACATTCAGTACTTC
TRBD1,TRBJ1-1,.,TRBV7-2,CASSLWTGQTEAFF,TGTGCCAGCAGCTTATGGACAGGGCAAACAGAAGCTTTCTTT
.,TRBJ1-5,.,TRBV28,CAISRDSNQPQHF,TGTGCCATTTCCCGGGATAGCAATCAGCCCCAGCATTTT
TRBD2,TRBJ2-5,.,TRBV7-2,CASSLGLAGGQETQYF,TGTGCCAGCAGCTTAGGCCTAGCGGGAGGCCAAGAGACCCAGTACTTC
.,TRBJ2-4,.,TRBV6-1,CASSETPRVGNIQYF,TGTGCCAGCAGTGAAACCCCCAGGGTGGGAAACATTCAGTACTTC
.,TRBJ2-2,.,TRBV11-2,CASSLEIQPTGELFF,TGTGCCAGCAGCTTAGAAATCCAGCCCACCGGGGAGCTGTTTTTT
TRBD1,TRBJ1-1,.,TRBV18,CASSPLPGQGSLNTEAFF,TGTGCCAGCTCACCCTTACCGGGACAGGGATCCTTGAACACTGAAGCTTTCTTT
TRBD2,TRBJ2-1,.,TRBV7-2,CASSSWASGDNEQFF,TGTGCCAGCAGCTCGTGGGCTAGCGGCGACAATGAGCAGTTCTTC
.,TRBJ2-3,.,TRBV18,CASSPRTDTQYF,TGTGCCAGCTCACCACGAACGGATACGCAGTATTTT
.,TRBJ2-7,few,TRBV7-8,CASSSLTQGGCCHF,TGTGCCAGCAGCTCTCTAACCCAGGGGGGCTGCTGTCACTTC
.,TRBJ1-3,few,TRBV30,CAWSGGGNTIYF,TGTGCCTGGAGTGGTGGGGGAAACACCATATATTTT
.,TRBJ2-3,once,TRBV15,CATSRDSGEAADTQYF,TGTGCCACCAGCAGAGATTCGGGAGAAGCAGCAGATACGCAGTATTTT
.,TRBJ1-4,.,TRBV27,CAGLQGILQVANEKLFF,TGTGCCGGCTTACAGGGCATACTCCAAGTGGCTAATGAAAAACTGTTTTTT
TRBD1,TRBJ1-1,.,TRBV6-1,CASSRDRGPEAFF,TGTGCCAGCAGTAGGGACAGGGGGCCTGAAGCTTTCTTT
.,TRBJ1-6,.,TRBV5-1,CASSLDLNGGLNSPLHF,TGCGCCAGCAGCTTAGACCTGAACGGGGGACTCAATTCACCCCTCCACTTT
.,TRBJ1-2,.,TRBV7-8,CASSLAPRGGHGYTF,TGTGCCAGCAGCTTAGCGCCCAGGGGAGGTCATGGCTACACCTTC
.,TRBJ1-3,.,TRBV7-9,CASSPRYENSGNTIYF,TGTGCCAGCAGCCCGCGCTACGAGAACTCTGGAAACACCATATATTTT
.,TRBJ1-5,.,TRBV6-5,CASSYLGGDQPQHF,TGTGCCAGCAGTTACTTAGGGGGAGATCAGCCCCAGCATTTT
TRBD1,TRBJ1-4,.,TRBV18,CASSPTGGARKLFF,TGTGCCAGCTCACCAACAGGGGGAGCTCGGAAACTGTTTTTT
TRBD1,TRBJ1-4,.,TRBV14,CASSRKTGAGEKLFF,TGTGCCAGCAGCCGCAAAACAGGGGCAGGTGAAAAACTGTTTTTT
TRBD1,TRBJ1-1,.,TRBV6-5,CASSEQGVGAEAFF,TGTGCCAGCAGTGAACAGGGGGTCGGGGCTGAAGCTTTCTTT
TRBD1,TRBJ2-7,once,TRBV28,CASSSRQGAQGEQYF,TGTGCCAGCAGTTCCCGACAGGGGGCGCAAGGTGAGCAGTACTTC
TRBD1,TRBJ1-2,.,TRBV6-1,CATIVPGTGGRGYTF,TGTGCCACCATCGTTCCCGGGACAGGGGGCCGTGGCTACACCTTC
.,TRBJ1-1,.,TRBV28,CASSPPGRAEAFF,TGTGCCAGCAGTCCCCCGGGGAGAGCTGAAGCTTTCTTT
.,TRBJ1-2,.,TRBV28,CASSLSGHNYGYTF,TGTGCCAGCAGTTTATCGGGTCATAACTATGGCTACACCTTC
.,TRBJ2-1,.,TRBV28,CASRLTVGTSSYNEQFF,TGTGCCAGCAGACTTACCGTCGGGACCAGCTCCTACAATGAGCAGTTCTTC
TRBD2,TRBJ2-1,.,TRBV6-6,CASITSASLGVFF,TGTGCCAGCATTACTAGCGCTAGCCTCGGGGTTTTCTTC
.,TRBJ1-3,.,TRBV29-1,CSVAGGGNTIYF,TGCAGCGTTGCAGGAGGCGGAAACACCATATATTTT
.,TRBJ1-1,.,TRBV7-2,CASRLQGGTEAFF,TGTGCCAGCAGGCTACAGGGAGGCACTGAAGCTTTCTTT
.,TRBJ1-2,.,TRBV28,CASSPPPLYGYTF,TGTGCCAGCAGTCCACCCCCCCTCTATGGCTACACCTTC
TRBD2,TRBJ2-3,.,TRBV2,CASMASGSDTQYF,TGTGCCAGCATGGCTAGCGGGTCAGATACGCAGTATTTT
.,TRBJ2-3,.,TRBV27,CASSLWGPTASTDTQYF,TGTGCCAGCAGTTTATGGGGGCCGACAGCTAGCACAGATACGCAGTATTTT
TRBD1,TRBJ2-1,.,TRBV7-2,CASTMGTGVNEQFF,TGTGCCAGCACCATGGGGACAGGGGTAAATGAGCAGTTCTTC
TRBD2,TRBJ2-1,.,TRBV11-3,CASSPSSGFYNEQFF,TGTGCCAGCAGCCCCTCTAGCGGGTTCTACAATGAGCAGTTCTTC
TRBD2,TRBJ2-1,.,TRBV4-2,CASSLAGVNEQFF,TGTGCCAGCAGCCTCGCGGGAGTCAATGAGCAGTTCTTC
TRBD2,TRBJ2-1,.,TRBV29-1,CSVAGSGRGSYNEQFF,TGCAGCGTTGCGGGTAGCGGGAGGGGGTCCTACAATGAGCAGTTCTTC
TRBD1,TRBJ2-3,few,TRBV11-2,CASSLSGGTDTQYF,TGTGCCAGCAGCTTATCAGGGGGAACAGATACGCAGTATTTT
TRBD2,TRBJ2-7,.,TRBV6-5,CASSPPGLAGYEQYF,TGTGCCAGCAGTCCGCCGGGACTAGCGGGCTACGAGCAGTACTTC
.,TRBJ1-1,.,TRBV29-1,CSVEGVKMNTEAFF,TGCAGCGTTGAAGGTGTCAAGATGAACACTGAAGCTTTCTTT
.,TRBJ2-5,.,TRBV7-7,CASSFGGAETQYF,TGTGCCAGCAGCTTCGGGGGCGCGGAGACCCAGTACTTC
TRBD1,TRBJ1-2,.,TRBV5-8,CASSLTGSYGYTF,TGTGCCAGCAGCCTGACAGGGAGCTATGGCTACACCTTC
TRBD1,TRBJ2-7,.,TRBV7-7,CASSSGTGYEQYF,TGTGCCAGCAGCTCTGGGACAGGGTACGAGCAGTACTTC
.,TRBJ2-2,.,TRBV19,CASSIGKKNLPNTGELFF,TGTGCCAGTAGTATTGGAAAAAAGAACCTCCCGAACACCGGGGAGCTGTTTTTT
TRBD1,TRBJ2-7,.,TRBV27,CASSRDRGQEQYF,TGTGCCAGCAGTCGGGACAGGGGACAAGAGCAGTACTTC
TRBD1,TRBJ2-5,.,TRBV19,CASSTLPGQSLQETQYF,TGTGCCAGTAGTACTCTCCCGGGACAGAGCCTTCAAGAGACCCAGTACTTC
TRBD2,TRBJ2-1,.,TRBV18,CASSPGLDSYNEQFF,TGTGCCAGCTCACCGGGACTAGACTCCTACAATGAGCAGTTCTTC